The rows below give T cell receptor beta chains drawn from one sample of a study of blood T cell repertoires in COVID-19. The table came from immunoSEQ multiplex PCR; TCRdb's copy has only in-frame clones and leaves some out. The sample shows some 49,000 clones, 81% of them seen only once. Sequencing was performed on peripheral blood. These receptors were taken from a woman of 80 years or more with COVID-19, enrolled during active disease. The CDR3 runs from the conserved cysteine through the conserved F or W. The D gene is left open where the match is weak. Only part of the rows carry a size: once, few, many, or a class if the clone is expanded.

TRBJ1-1 - - TRBV5-1 TGCGCCAGCAGCCGCTCAGGGGACACTGAAGCTTTCTTT CASSRSGDTEAFF
TRBJ2-7 medium-sized - TRBV7-9 TGTGCCAGCAGCTTACAGGGATACGAGCAGTACTTC CASSLQGYEQYF
TRBJ2-7 - - TRBV28 TGTGCCAGCAGTTTAGGGCCGCAGGCCAGCTCCTACGAGCAGTACTTC CASSLGPQASSYEQYF
TRBJ2-7 once - TRBV5-5 TGTGCCAGCAGCTTGCAATCTCTAGCGACGCCCTACGAGCAGTACTTC CASSLQSLATPYEQYF
TRBJ2-7 - TRBD2 TRBV19 TGTGCCAGTAGTATAGAGGGGACTAGCGGCCCCTACGAGCAGTACTTC CASSIEGTSGPYEQYF
TRBJ2-7 - - TRBV18 TGTGCCAGCTTCAGTGAGACAACCTACGAGCAGTACTTC CASFSETTYEQYF
TRBJ2-5 - TRBD2 TRBV3-1/TRBV3-2 TGTGCCAGCAGCCAAAAAGGACTAGCGGGAGTGGAGACCCAGTACTTC CASSQKGLAGVETQYF
TRBJ1-4 - TRBD1 TRBV18 TGTGCCAGCTCACAACAGGGGGCTGGGGAAAAACTGTTTTTT CASSQQGAGEKLFF
TRBJ2-5 - - TRBV4-1 TGCGCCAGCAGCCAAGGGTACGGCAGGCAAGAGACCCAGTACTTC CASSQGYGRQETQYF
TRBJ1-1 once - TRBV10-3 TGTGCCATCAGTGACCCATCAGAGGGCACTGAAGCTTTCTTT CAISDPSEGTEAFF
TRBJ2-7 many TRBD2 TRBV3-1/TRBV3-2 TGTGCCAGCAGCCAAGAGACTAGCGGGAGTCGCGAGCAGTACTTC CASSQETSGSREQYF
TRBJ2-3 - TRBD2 TRBV3-1/TRBV3-2 TGTGCCAGCAGCCAAGAAACTAGCGGGAGGGCTAGCACAGATACGCAGTATTTT CASSQETSGRASTDTQYF
TRBJ2-2 - - TRBV24-1 TGTGCCACCAGTGGCCAGGGTGGAGGGGAGCTGTTTTTT CATSGQGGGELFF
TRBJ1-5 - TRBD1 TRBV29-1 TGCAGCGTTCGACAGGGGGCCGGTCAGCCCCAGCATTTT CSVRQGAGQPQHF
TRBJ1-2 - TRBD1 TRBV7-8 TGTGCCAGCAGCTTAGGGACAGGGGGTGGGTATGGCTACACCTTC CASSLGTGGGYGYTF
TRBJ1-2 - - TRBV29-1 TGCAGCGTTGAATTCGGGAACTATGGCTACACCTTC CSVEFGNYGYTF
TRBJ1-2 - - TRBV4-2 TGTGCCAGCAGCCCCCTAACGGGTGTTGGCTACACCTTC CASSPLTGVGYTF
TRBJ1-5 - TRBD1 TRBV5-5 TGTGCCAGCAACCAGGGGGCCAGCAATCAGCCCCAGCATTTT CASNQGASNQPQHF
TRBJ2-3 - - TRBV21-1 TGTGCCAGCAGCAAATCTAGCGGGATTGGGCCAGATACGCAGTATTTT CASSKSSGIGPDTQYF
TRBJ2-7 - TRBD2 TRBV6-6 TGTGCCAGCCTTGCTAGCGGGAGTGTGAACGAGCAGTACTTC CASLASGSVNEQYF
TRBJ2-3 - TRBD2 TRBV6-5 TGTGCCAGCAGTTACGGGGCGGGAGGGCCCACAGATACGCAGTATTTT CASSYGAGGPTDTQYF
TRBJ2-1 - - TRBV7-3 TGTGCCAGCAGCCCAGGGCAGTTTTACAATGAGCAGTTCTTC CASSPGQFYNEQFF
TRBJ2-7 - TRBD2 TRBV14 TGTGCCAGCAGGCGGACTAGCGACTACGAGCAGTACTTC CASRRTSDYEQYF
TRBJ2-1 once TRBD2 TRBV7-8 TGTGCCAGCAGCTACCACAGGTACCTAGCGGGAGACATGGACAATGAGCAGTTCTTC CASSYHRYLAGDMDNEQFF
TRBJ2-3 - - TRBV2 TGTGCCAGCAGAGACAGTTATTTTAGCACAGATACGCAGTATTTT CASRDSYFSTDTQYF
TRBJ1-2 - - TRBV7-2 TGTGCCAGCAGCTTAGGACAGAGCTATGGCTACACCTTC CASSLGQSYGYTF
TRBJ2-5 - TRBD1 TRBV7-2 TGTGCCAGCAGCCGCTCCGGGACAGCGAACCAAGAGACCCAGTACTTC CASSRSGTANQETQYF
TRBJ1-6 - - TRBV27 TGTGCCAGCAGTTTATCATGGGGCGCGATATCGAATTCACCCCTCCACTTT CASSLSWGAISNSPLHF
TRBJ1-4 - - TRBV7-6 TGTGCCAGCAGCTTCCAAACGACTGGGTCGGAAAAACTGTTTTTT CASSFQTTGSEKLFF
TRBJ1-3 - - TRBV9 TGTGCCAGCAGCCAAGCCGGGGGCTCTGGAAACACCATATATTTT CASSQAGGSGNTIYF
TRBJ2-5 few - TRBV4-2 TGTGCCAGCAGCCAACTAGGGGGGGCCCAAGAGACCCAGTACTTC CASSQLGGAQETQYF
TRBJ2-7 - - TRBV9 TGTGCCAGCAGCGTAGCCGACTTAGCTCCTTATTACGAGCAGTACTTC CASSVADLAPYYEQYF
TRBJ1-6 - - TRBV18 TGTGCCAGCTCACCAGGGAGGAAACAGTCACCCCTCCACTTT CASSPGRKQSPLHF
TRBJ2-7 once - TRBV19 TGTGCCAGTAGTATCGGCCAGGGGTTCCACGAGCAGTACTTC CASSIGQGFHEQYF
TRBJ1-5 few - TRBV6-1 TGTGCCAGCAGTGAACTTACGGGACACTATAGCAATCAGCCCCAGCATTTT CASSELTGHYSNQPQHF
TRBJ2-7 - TRBD2 TRBV27 TGTGCCAGCAGTTCGTGGGAGGGGACCACTGGCGAGCAGTACTTC CASSSWEGTTGEQYF
TRBJ2-5 - - TRBV19 TGTGCCAGTGCTGATATTTCGAGGGTCCAACATGGGGAGACCCAGTACTTC CASADISRVQHGETQYF